This note documents a single T cell receptor (beta chain) sequence. Its antigen is currently not known. There are no base qualities to consult, and no much larger clone falls within one base. Libraries of naive CD8 T cells were built from about 20,000 to 1,000,000 sorted cells, with 10%, 30% or 50% of the purified RNA used. Naive CD8 T cells, defined as CD8+CD4-CCR7+CD45RA+, were FACS-sorted into RLT Plus buffer on a BD FACSAria II. Approximately 9 TCR copies' worth of Jurkat RNA were spiked into about 20,000-1,000,000 naive CD8 T cell samples to test detection sensitivity. CD8 T cells were enriched using RosetteSep CD8+ T Cell Enrichment Cocktail and Ficoll-Paque, and the enriched cells then underwent ACK red cell lysis. The data were taken from a study of molecular identifiers for immune sequencing clone quantification (dated by TCRdb to 2016 to 2018). Regarding the complete study: For a replicate experiment, RNA from roughly 20,000 or 100,000 naive CD8 T cells was divided into five aliquots, and four of the five aliquots were sequenced. This methods study used CD8 T cells to benchmark TCR RNA copy counting and molecular-identifier clustering-based TCR repertoire sequencing (MIDCIRS).

As encoded in the germline V gene, CDR1 is KGHDR while CDR2 is SFDVKD. Relative to germline, V is 1 base shorter and J is 7 bases shorter, with 22 bases between their ends. The CDR3 has 18 amino acids, counting the end cysteine and phenylalanine. CDR3 DNA only is kept here, 54 bases in frame from base 1. Library preparation employed PCR. The sequencer listed for this sample is NextSeq 500. Preparation of bulk TCR libraries followed a previously described approach, with the TCR primers listed in Table S5. The Qiagen AllPrep DNA/RNA kit was used to purify total RNA. Reads from multiple sequencing runs of the same library were pooled before analysis. In the source study's methods: Reads were retained only if an exact TCR constant sequence was present, and the retained reads were trimmed to 150 nt and grouped according to their 12-nt molecular barcodes. Reads in each barcode group were sub-clustered using a 15% Levenshtein threshold, and a quality-weighted consensus sequence was built for each RNA molecule. Non-functional sequences were excluded, and lower-count sequences lying one edit away from another sequence were also excluded. Barcode sub-clusters with fewer than 20% of the maximum read count were removed, based on fitting two negative binomial distributions. TCRdb redid the processing of the public reads, applying fastp at Q25 and MiXCR, and retained in-frame beta chains. Entries that share a CDR3 protein sequence are merged under the most common genes and DNA. What appears here as the V and J calls and clone size reflects TCRdb's work, not the paper's. For this sample the table gives roughly 320,000 distinct CDR3 sequences, of which 24% were detected only once. The top ten clones comprise 0.7% to 0.95% of the sample.

General findings and caveats noted by the study authors: Highly expanded clone sizes could be underestimated if identical TCR molecules share a barcode. A single cell's worth of spiked-in Jurkat TCR RNA was reported detectable even among approximately 930,000 naive CD8 T cells. In CMV-specific effector cells, clones with more than 20 RNA copies accounted for over 97% of molecules, whereas in naive cells such clones accounted for under 1%. When barcode sub-clustering was omitted, TCR diversity was inflated by chimeric consensus sequences, with chimeras reaching as high as 47%. About 3 recovered TCR RNA copies per cell were obtained by modeling, versus approximately 9 by digital PCR, implying a capture efficiency of about 30%. Spiked-in Jurkat TCR RNA (approximately 10 copies' worth), which is not part of the donor repertoire, was contained in the naive libraries.

The sequence derives from a human donor in good health. Some libraries in this study had Jurkat cell RNA spiked in. Rearrangement joined TRBV24-1 to TRBJ2-1; TRBD1 could be the D gene, as 5 bases match. The sequenced material came from naive CD8+ T cells from blood, with Jurkat cell RNA spiked in. In light of the paper, this sample's cell subset or site label describes: FACS-sorted CD8+CD4-CCR7+CD45RA+ naive T cells. The sequenced DNA: TGTGCCACCAGTGATTTTCGATTTGACCAAGGGGCACCTAATGAGCAGTTCTTC. Its protein reads: CATSDFRFDQGAPNEQFF.